This TCR beta chain is from a study of OX40 agonist ivuxolimab in advanced cancers. Across the whole study: Each patient was given ivuxolimab into a vein every 2 weeks, at 0.01 to 10 mg/kg. Study-level points and caveats: Also present in some nonresponders was a low level of normalized T-cell clonal expansion.

With regard to this clone: Its antigen is not known.

The repertoire was sequenced with immunoSEQ multiplex PCR; TCRdb's copy has only in-frame clones and lacks some. The sample lists some 42,000 clones, roughly nine tenths occurring once. Germline V lookup: CDR1 SGHVS, CDR2 FQNEAQ. The germline V and J ends were trimmed by 5 bases and 3 bases, with 11 bases remaining between them. This CDR3 spans 14 amino acids. The chain carries TRBV7-8 and TRBJ1-5; D is ambiguous. This TCR was recovered from an adult with an advanced solid tumor such as melanoma, head and neck, liver or kidney cancer. The material was CD4+ or CD8+ T cells sorted from blood, obtained in a trial of the OX40 agonist ivuxolimab. The CDR3 DNA reads TGTGCCAGCAGCCCGGTGAGAGCCAATCAGCCCCAGCATTTT. This sequence encodes CASSPVRANQPQHF. The variable domain in full, completed from reference TRBV7-8 and TRBJ1-5, reads GAGVSQSPRYKVAKRGQDVALRCDPISGHVSLFWYQQALGQGPEFLTYFQNEAQLDKSGLPSDRFFAERPEGSVSTLKIQRTQQEDSAVYLCASSPVRANQPQHFGDGTRLSIL.